These T cell receptor beta chains were read from a single sample in a study of shared clonotypes between healthy human individuals. The table came from immunoSEQ multiplex PCR; TCRdb's copy has only in-frame clones and leaves some out. Seen here are 1.6 million or so clones, roughly 95% observed once, and the top ten hold approximately 1.1%. What was sequenced was naive CD4+ T cells sorted from blood. These receptors came from a young man in good health. CDR3s include the opening cysteine and the closing phenylalanine or tryptophan. The D gene is left open where the match is weak. Expanded clones are given a class, and other clones once, few, many or no size at all.

clone size,D gene,V gene,CDR3 protein
-,-,TRBV5-6,CASTGRSRTDGELFF
-,-,TRBV5-1,CASSFMLSGIPGTEAFF
-,TRBD1,TRBV4-3,CASSPRDSTGEEKLFF
-,-,TRBV5-1,CASSDGLTSYNEQFF
-,-,TRBV5-1,CASSAGSRETQYF
-,-,TRBV19,CASSPQEVMNEQFF
-,TRBD1,TRBV28,CASRDWDRGSYNEQFF
-,-,TRBV7-7,CASSLREGGELFF
-,TRBD1,TRBV28,CASIDPGQGATEAFF
-,-,TRBV5-1,CASSLGGVATNEKLFF
-,-,TRBV29-1,CSVENEGDTQYF
-,TRBD2,TRBV9,CASSVTSGSEDTQYF
-,-,TRBV19,CASSTFLGTGKQETQYF
once,-,TRBV5-4,CASSPPGPNEQFF
-,-,TRBV7-6,CASSLAQGYEQFF
few,-,TRBV30,CAWSKGEHYGYTF
-,TRBD1,TRBV5-5,CASSLDRGHSYEQYF
few,TRBD2,TRBV28,CRVGGAGNIQYF
-,TRBD2,TRBV9,CASSEGLAFYEQYF
once,-,TRBV6-1,CASRTGQMVTEAFF
once,TRBD2,TRBV18,CASSPATSNADTQYF
-,TRBD1,TRBV5-4,CASSERTGAQGTQYF
-,-,TRBV19,CATRNSYEQYF
once,-,TRBV5-5,CASSLPGANVLTF
-,TRBD1,TRBV12-5,CASGSGQSTDTQYF
-,-,TRBV5-4,CASSLRDHSYEQYF